The 9 T cell receptor beta chains presented below share a single source sample, sequenced in a study of blood T cell repertoires in COVID-19. Repertoires were generated with immunoSEQ multiplex PCR, while TCRdb's copy carries only in-frame clones and drops some. Of under 200,000 clones listed, around nine tenths are singletons. Sample: peripheral blood. The source is a man between 60 and 75 years old with COVID-19, enrolled during active disease.

The V and J genes are TRBV28 and TRBJ1-1; TRBD1 is a possible D gene (6 bases). There are 16 residues in the CDR3. Deletions cut 3 bases from V and 2 bases from J, with 16 bases between. Germline V lookup: CDR1 MDHEN, CDR2 SYDVKM. CDR3 DNA: TGTGCCAGCAGTTTCCAATCGGCAGGGGCCAACACTGAAGCTTTCTTT. This gives the protein CASSFQSAGANTEAFF.

The table lists this clone with a count of one. The sample contains more than one DNA sequence encoding this CDR3. V usage is TRBV4-2 and J usage is TRBJ1-1; tentatively, D is TRBD1 (5 bases). The V gene's germline CDR1 is LGHNA and CDR2 YNFKEQ. V dropped 0 bases and J dropped 2 bases, with 7 bases sitting between them. The CDR3 consists of 14 residues. This chain's CDR3 is CASSQDRGNTEAFF. For the CDR3, the DNA is TGTGCCAGCAGCCAAGATAGGGGTAACACTGAAGCTTTCTTT.

This chain uses TRBV7-3 with TRBJ1-1; possible D gene TRBD1, 5 bases. Germline V gene data show CDR1 as SGHTA and CDR2 as FQGTGA. Trimming took off 5 bases at V and 8 bases at J, with 15 bases between the two ends. This CDR3 has 13 amino acids. CDR3 in amino acids: CASSPRATAEAFF. DNA for the CDR3: TGTGCCAGCAGCCCAAGGGCGACAGCCGAAGCTTTCTTT.

The chain couples TRBV29-1 to TRBJ2-7; 13 nucleotides align to TRBD2. The CDR3 totals 14 residues. The germline V gene encodes CDR1 SQVTM and CDR2 ANQGSEA. Losses at the gene ends were 6 bases for V and 2 bases for J; bases not matched to a gene: 4. CDR3 residues: CSVETSGGAYEQYF. The DNA of the CDR3 is TGCAGCGTCGAAACTAGCGGGGGGGCCTACGAGCAGTACTTC.

The rearrangement links TRBV27 to TRBJ2-3, with a tentative D call TRBD1 (5 bases). CDR1 is MNHEY, CDR2 SMNVEV, per germline (reference sequence). CDR3 length: 16 amino acids. Trimming removed 3 bases from V and 0 bases from J, with 13 bases in between. DNA of the CDR3: TGTGCCAGCAGTTTGGGGCGGACCACTAGCACAGATACGCAGTATTTT. Amino acid sequence: CASSLGRTTSTDTQYF.

The rearrangement uses TRBV30 and TRBJ1-3; D unclear. Trimming took off 0 bases at V and 1 base at J, with 7 bases between the two ends. This CDR3 has 14 residues. CDR1 is GTSNPN and CDR2 is SVGIG in the germline V gene (reference sequence). CDR3 in amino acids: CAWSVGVSGNTIYF. The DNA for the CDR3 is TGTGCCTGGAGTGTCGGGGTATCTGGAAACACCATATATTTT.

The genes are TRBV6-6 and TRBJ1-4, with a weak D call TRBD1 (5 bases). Trimming took 6 bases from V and 0 from J, leaving 8 bases between them. The CDR3 runs 14 residues. Germline V gene sequence: CDR1 MNHNY, CDR2 SVGAGI (reference sequence). The CDR3 DNA sequence: TGTGCCAGCAGCCCAGGGTCAACTAATGAAAAACTGTTTTTT. As protein: CASSPGSTNEKLFF.

The chain is built from TRBV19 and TRBJ1-5; TRBD1 matches at 7 bases. Unmatched junction bases numbered 8, after V lost 0 bases and J lost 0 bases. CDR1 is LNHDA and CDR2 is SQIVND in the germline V gene (reference sequence). This CDR3 has 18 residues. The CDR3 coding sequence is TGTGCCAGTAGTATAGATAGGGACAGCCTCTATAGCAATCAGCCCCAGCATTTT. Its translation: CASSIDRDSLYSNQPQHF.

V and J are TRBV6-1 and TRBJ1-1; no firm D call. Trimming stripped 1 base from V and 9 bases from J, with 12 bases between. CDR1 MNHNS and CDR2 SASEGT come from the germline V gene. The length of the CDR3 is 13 residues. CDR3 nucleotide sequence: TGTGCCAGCAGTGAAGACACCATGAAACAAGCTTTCTTT. As protein: CASSEDTMKQAFF.